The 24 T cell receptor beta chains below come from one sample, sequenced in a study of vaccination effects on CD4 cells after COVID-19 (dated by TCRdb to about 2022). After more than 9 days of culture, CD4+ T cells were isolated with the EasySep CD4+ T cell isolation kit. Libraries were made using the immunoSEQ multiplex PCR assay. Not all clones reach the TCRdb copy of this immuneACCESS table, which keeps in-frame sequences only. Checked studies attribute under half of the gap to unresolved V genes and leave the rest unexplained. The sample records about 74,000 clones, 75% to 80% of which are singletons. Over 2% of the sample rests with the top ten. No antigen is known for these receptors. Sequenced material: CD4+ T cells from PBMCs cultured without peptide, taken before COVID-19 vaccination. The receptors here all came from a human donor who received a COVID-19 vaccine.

CDR3 sequence (DNA): TGTGCCAGCAGTTTATTCAGGATATCTGGGGCCAACGTCCTGACTTTC. Translation: CASSLFRISGANVLTF. This sequence joins TRBV28 and TRBJ2-6; D unresolved. CDR3 size: 16 residues. Germline loops: CDR1 MDHEN, CDR2 SYDVKM. Deletions cut 1 base from V and 1 base from J, with 8 bases between.

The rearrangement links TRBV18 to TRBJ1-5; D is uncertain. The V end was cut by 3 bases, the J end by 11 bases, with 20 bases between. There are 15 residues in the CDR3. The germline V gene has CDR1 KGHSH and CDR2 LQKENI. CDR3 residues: CASSPAPTAPLAQHF. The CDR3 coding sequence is TGTGCCAGCTCACCCGCCCCGACCGCTCCCCTAGCCCAGCATTTT.

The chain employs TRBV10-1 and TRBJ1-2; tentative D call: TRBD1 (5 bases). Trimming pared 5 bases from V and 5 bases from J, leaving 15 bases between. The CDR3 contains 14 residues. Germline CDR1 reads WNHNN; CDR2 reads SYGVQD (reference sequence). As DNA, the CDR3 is TGCGCCAGCAGTCCCAGGGCTTCAGGGTATGGCTACACCTTC. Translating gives CASSPRASGYGYTF.

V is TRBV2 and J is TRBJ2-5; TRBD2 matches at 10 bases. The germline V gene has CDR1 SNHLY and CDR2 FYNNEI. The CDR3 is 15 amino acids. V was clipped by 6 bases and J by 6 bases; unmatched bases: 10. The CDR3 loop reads CASRTGSSGGQTQYF. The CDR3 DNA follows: TGTGCCAGCAGGACAGGATCTAGCGGGGGTCAGACCCAGTACTTC.

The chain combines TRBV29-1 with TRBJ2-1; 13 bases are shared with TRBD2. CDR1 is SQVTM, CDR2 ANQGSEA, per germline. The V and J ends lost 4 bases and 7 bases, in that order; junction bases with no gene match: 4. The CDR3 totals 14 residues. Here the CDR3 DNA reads TGCAGCGTTGCGACTAGCGGGGGGTTAAATGAGCAGTTCTTC. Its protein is CSVATSGGLNEQFF.

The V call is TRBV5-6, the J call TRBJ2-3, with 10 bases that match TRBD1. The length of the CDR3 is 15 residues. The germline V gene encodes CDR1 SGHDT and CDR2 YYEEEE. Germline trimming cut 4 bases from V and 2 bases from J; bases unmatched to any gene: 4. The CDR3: CASSTGTGATDTQYF. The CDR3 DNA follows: TGTGCCAGCAGCACCGGGACAGGGGCCACAGATACGCAGTATTTT.

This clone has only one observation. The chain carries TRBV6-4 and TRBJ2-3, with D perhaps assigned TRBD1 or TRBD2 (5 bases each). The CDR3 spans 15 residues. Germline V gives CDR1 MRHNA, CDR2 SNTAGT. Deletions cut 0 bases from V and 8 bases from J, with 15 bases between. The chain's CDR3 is CASSDSKVGAGTQYF. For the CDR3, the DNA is TGTGCCAGCAGTGACTCGAAAGTCGGGGCGGGTACGCAGTATTTT.

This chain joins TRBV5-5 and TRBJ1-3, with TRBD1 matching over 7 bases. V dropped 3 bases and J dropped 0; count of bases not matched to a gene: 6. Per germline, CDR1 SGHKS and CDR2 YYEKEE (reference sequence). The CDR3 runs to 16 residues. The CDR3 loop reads CASSWGQTSSGNTIYF. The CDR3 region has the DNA TGTGCCAGCAGCTGGGGACAGACGAGCTCTGGAAACACCATATATTTT.

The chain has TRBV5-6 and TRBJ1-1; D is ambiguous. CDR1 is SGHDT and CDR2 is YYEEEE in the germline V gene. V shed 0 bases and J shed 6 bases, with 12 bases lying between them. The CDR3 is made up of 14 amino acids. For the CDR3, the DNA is TGTGCCAGCAGCTTGGAGAGAGGGAGGGCTGAAGCTTTCTTT. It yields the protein CASSLERGRAEAFF.

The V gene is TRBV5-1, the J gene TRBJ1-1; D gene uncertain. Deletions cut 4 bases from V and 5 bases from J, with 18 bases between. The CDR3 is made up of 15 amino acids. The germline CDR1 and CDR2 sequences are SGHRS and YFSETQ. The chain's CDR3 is CASSLSHPIGTEAFF. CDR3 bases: TGCGCCAGCAGCCTGTCACACCCCATTGGGACTGAAGCTTTCTTT.

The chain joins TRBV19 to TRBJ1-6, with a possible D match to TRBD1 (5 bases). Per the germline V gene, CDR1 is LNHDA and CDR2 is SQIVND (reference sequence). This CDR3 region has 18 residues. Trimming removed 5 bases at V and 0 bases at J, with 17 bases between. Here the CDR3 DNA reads TGTGCCAGTAGTCCCGGGGGGAGCCGGAGCTCCTATAATTCACCCCTCCACTTT. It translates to CASSPGGSRSSYNSPLHF.

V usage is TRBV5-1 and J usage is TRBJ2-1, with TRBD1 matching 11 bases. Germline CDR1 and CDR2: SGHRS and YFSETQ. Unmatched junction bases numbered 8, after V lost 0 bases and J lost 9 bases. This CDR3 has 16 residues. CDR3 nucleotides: TGCGCCAGCAGCTTGGCCGTGGGGACAGGGGGGAGTGAGCAGTTCTTC. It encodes CASSLAVGTGGSEQFF. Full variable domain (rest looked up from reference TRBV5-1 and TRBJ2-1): KAGVTQTPRYLIKTRGQQVTLSCSPISGHRSVSWYQQTPGQGLQFLFEYFSETQRNKGNFPGRFSGRQFSNSRSEMNVSTLELGDSALYLCASSLAVGTGGSEQFFGPGTRLTVL.

The CDR3 bases are TGTGCCAGCAGCTTTCCTAGCGGTAATTCACCCCTCCACTTT. Its protein is CASSFPSGNSPLHF. This chain joins TRBV5-4 and TRBJ1-6; no firm D call. The germline V gene encodes CDR1 SGHNT and CDR2 YYREEE (reference sequence). The CDR3 totals 14 residues. Trimming removed 2 bases from V and 6 bases from J, with 9 bases in between.

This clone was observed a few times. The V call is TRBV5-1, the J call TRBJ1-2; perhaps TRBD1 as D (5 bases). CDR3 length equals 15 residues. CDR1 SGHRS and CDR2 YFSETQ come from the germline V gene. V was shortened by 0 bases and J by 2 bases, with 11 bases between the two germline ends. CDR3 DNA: TGCGCCAGCAGCTTGGTAGGGACCGCGAACTATGGCTACACCTTC. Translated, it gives CASSLVGTANYGYTF.

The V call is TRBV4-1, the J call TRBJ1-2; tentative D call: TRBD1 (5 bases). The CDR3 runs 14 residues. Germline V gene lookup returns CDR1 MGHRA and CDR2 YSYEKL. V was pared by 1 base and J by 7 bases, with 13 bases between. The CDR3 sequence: CASSQGDGVGGYTF. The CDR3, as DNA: TGCGCCAGCAGCCAAGGGGACGGAGTGGGTGGCTACACCTTC.

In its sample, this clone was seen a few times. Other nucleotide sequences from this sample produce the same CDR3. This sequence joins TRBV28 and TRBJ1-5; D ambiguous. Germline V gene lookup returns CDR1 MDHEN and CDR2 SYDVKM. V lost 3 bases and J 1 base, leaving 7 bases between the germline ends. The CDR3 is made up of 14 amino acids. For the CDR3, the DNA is TGTGCCAGCAGTTTGGGTGGCAGCAATCAGCCCCAGCATTTT. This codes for CASSLGGSNQPQHF.

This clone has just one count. The CDR3 DNA reads TGTGCCAGCAGCATCACGACAGCGAACACCGGGGAGCTGTTTTTT. Residues: CASSITTANTGELFF. The V and J genes are TRBV7-7 and TRBJ2-2, with a possible D match to TRBD1 (5 bases). The CDR3 consists of 15 residues. From germline, CDR1 is SSHAT and CDR2 FNYEAQ (reference sequence). Trimming left V 5 bases short and J 0 bases short, with 10 bases between.

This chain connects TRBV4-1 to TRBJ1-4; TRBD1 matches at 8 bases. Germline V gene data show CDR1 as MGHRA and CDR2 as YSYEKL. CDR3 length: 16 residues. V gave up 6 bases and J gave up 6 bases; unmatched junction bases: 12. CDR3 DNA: TGCGCCAGCAGACACGGACAGGGTAGAGGGGATGAAAAACTGTTTTTT. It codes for CASRHGQGRGDEKLFF.

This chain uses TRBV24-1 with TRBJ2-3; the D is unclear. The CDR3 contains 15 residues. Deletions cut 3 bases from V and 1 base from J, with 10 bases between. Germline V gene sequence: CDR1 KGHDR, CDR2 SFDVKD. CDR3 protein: CATSDPGRGTDTQYF. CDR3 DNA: TGTGCCACCAGTGATCCTGGACGGGGCACAGATACGCAGTATTTT.

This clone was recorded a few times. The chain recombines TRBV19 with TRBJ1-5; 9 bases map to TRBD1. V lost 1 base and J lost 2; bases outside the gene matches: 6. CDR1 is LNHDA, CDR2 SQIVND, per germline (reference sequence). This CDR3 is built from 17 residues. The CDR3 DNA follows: TGTGCCAGTAGTATAGTACCGGGACAGGGAGGCAATCAGCCCCAGCATTTT. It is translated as CASSIVPGQGGNQPQHF.

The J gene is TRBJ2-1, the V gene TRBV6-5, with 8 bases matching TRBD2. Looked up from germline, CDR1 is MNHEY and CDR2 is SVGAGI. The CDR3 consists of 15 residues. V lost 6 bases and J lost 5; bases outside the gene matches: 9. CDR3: CASRVGGADDNEQFF. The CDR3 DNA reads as TGTGCCAGCAGGGTCGGGGGGGCCGACGACAATGAGCAGTTCTTC.

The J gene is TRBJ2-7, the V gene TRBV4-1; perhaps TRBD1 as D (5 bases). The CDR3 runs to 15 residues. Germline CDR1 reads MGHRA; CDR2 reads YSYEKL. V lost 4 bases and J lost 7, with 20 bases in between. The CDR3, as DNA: TGCGCCAGCAGCCCCCGAGTGGGCAGGGTAGATGAGCAGTACGTC. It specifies CASSPRVGRVDEQYV.

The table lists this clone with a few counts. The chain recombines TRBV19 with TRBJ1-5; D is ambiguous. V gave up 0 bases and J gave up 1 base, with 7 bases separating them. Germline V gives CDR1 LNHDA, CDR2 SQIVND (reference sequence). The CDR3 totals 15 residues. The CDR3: CASSIDGRSNQPQHF. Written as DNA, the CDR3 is TGTGCCAGTAGTATAGACGGCAGAAGCAATCAGCCCCAGCATTTT.

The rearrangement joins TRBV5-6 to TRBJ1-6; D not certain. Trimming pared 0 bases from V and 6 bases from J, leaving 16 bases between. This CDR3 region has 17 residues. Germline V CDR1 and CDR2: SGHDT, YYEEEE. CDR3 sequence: CASSLGASREGNSPLHF. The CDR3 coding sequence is TGTGCCAGCAGCTTGGGGGCTTCGAGGGAGGGTAATTCACCCCTCCACTTT.